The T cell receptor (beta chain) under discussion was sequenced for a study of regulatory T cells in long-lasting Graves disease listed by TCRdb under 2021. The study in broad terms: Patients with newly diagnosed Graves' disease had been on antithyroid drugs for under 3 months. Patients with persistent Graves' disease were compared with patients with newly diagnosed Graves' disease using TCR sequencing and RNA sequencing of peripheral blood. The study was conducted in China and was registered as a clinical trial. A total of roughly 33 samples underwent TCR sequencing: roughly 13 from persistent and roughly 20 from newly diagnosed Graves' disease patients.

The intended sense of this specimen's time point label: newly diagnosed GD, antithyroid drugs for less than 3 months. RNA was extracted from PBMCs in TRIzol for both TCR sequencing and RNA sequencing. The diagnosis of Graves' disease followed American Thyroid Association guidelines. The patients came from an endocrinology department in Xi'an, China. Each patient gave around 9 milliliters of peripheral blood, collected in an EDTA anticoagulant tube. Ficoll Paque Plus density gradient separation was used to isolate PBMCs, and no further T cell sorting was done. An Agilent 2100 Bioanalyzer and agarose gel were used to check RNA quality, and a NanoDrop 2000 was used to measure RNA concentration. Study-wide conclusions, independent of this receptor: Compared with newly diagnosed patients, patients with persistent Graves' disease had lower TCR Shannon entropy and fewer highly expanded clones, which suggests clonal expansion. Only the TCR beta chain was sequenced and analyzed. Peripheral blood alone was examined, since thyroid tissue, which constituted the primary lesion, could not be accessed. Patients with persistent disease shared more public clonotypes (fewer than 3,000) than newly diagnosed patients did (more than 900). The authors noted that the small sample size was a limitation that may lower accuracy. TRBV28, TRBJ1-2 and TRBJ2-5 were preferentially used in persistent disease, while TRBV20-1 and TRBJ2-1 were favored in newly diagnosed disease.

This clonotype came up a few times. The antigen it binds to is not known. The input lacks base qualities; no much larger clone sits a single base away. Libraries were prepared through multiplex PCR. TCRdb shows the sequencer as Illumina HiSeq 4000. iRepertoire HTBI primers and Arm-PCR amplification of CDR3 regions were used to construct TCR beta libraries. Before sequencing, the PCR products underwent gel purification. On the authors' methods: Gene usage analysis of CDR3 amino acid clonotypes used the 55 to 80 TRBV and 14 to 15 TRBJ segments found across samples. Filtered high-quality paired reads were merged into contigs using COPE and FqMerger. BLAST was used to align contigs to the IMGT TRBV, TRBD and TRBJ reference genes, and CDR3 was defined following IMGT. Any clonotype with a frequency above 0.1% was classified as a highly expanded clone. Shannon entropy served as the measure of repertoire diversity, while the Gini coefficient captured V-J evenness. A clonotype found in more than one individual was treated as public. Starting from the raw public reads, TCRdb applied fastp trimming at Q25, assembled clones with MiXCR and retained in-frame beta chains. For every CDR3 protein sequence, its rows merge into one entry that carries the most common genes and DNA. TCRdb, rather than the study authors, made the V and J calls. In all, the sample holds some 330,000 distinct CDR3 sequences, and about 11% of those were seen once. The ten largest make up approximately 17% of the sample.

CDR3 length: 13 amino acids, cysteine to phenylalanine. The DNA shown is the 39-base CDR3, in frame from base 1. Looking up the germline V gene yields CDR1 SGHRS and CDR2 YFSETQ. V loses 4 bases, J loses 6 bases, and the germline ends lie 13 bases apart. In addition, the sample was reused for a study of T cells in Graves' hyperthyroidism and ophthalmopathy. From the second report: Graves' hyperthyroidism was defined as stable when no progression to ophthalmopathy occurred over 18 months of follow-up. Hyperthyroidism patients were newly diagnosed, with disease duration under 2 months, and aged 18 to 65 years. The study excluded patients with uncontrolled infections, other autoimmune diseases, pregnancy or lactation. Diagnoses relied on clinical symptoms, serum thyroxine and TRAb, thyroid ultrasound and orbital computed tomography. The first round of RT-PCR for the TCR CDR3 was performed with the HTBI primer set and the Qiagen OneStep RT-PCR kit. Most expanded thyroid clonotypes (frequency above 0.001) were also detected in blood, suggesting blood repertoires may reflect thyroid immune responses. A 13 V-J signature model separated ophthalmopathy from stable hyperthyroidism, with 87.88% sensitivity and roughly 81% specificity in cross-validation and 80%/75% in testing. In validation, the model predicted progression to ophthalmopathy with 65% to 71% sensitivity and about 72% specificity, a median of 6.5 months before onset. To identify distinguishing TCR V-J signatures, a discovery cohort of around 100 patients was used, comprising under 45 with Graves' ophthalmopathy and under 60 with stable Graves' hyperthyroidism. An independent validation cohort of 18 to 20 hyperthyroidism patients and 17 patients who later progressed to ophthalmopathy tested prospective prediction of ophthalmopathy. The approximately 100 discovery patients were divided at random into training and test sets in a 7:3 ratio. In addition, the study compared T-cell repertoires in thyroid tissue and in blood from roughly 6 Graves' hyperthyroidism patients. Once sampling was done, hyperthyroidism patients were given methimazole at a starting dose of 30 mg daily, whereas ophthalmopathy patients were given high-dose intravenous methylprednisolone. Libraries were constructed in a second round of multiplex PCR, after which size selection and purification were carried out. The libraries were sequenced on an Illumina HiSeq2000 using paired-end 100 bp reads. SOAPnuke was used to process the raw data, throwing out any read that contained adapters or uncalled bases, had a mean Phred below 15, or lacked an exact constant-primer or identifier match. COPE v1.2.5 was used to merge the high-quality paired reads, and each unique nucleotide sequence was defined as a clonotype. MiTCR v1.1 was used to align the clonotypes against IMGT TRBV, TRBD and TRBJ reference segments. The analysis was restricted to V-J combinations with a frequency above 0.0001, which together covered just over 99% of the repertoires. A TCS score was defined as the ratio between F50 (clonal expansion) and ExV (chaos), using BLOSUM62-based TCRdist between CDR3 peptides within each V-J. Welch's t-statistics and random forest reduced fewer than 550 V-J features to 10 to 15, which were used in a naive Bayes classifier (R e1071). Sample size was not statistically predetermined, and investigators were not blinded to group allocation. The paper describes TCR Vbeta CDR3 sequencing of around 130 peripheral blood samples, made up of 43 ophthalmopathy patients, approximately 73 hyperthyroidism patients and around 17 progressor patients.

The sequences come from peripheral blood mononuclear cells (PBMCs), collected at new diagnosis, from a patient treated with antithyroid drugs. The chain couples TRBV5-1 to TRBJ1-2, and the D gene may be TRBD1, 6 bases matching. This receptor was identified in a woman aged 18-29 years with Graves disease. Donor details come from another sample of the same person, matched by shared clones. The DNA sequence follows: TGCGCCAGCAGCCCAACAGGGCGTAATGGCTACACCTTC. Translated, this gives CASSPTGRNGYTF.